This is a list of T cell receptor beta chains from one sample in a study of cytomegalovirus exposure and HLA in healthy donors. Sequencing was performed with immunoSEQ multiplex PCR; in TCRdb, only in-frame clones are kept and a portion is missing. The profile covers about 200,000 clones, with 80% to 90% appearing a single time and roughly 1.3% taken by the ten largest. The sample consisted of PBMCs. Source of these receptors: a man aged 25-45 years in good health and CMV-seronegative. Both conserved end residues are trimmed from each CDR3. A clone size is listed for some rows: how often the clone was seen (once, few, many), or a class if it is expanded.

v_call	clone_size	cdr3_aa
TRBV28	-	ASSLSGRTLAGYT
TRBV28	-	ASYRVGITEAF
TRBV5-8	-	ASSSPGQAYNSPLH
TRBV10-1	-	ASEGGPSEQY
TRBV4-1	-	ASSQDHRGMGASGNTGELF
TRBV5-1	-	ASSPTVGPTEAF
TRBV7-2	-	ASSLGGAQETQY
TRBV2	-	ASSELGQENSPLH
TRBV5-1	-	ASSSGDFTGEQF
TRBV7-8	-	ASSQNTGPGNQPQH
TRBV9	-	ASSPRGGYYNSPLH
TRBV7-9	-	ASSPRGIANTGELF
TRBV29-1	-	SSGLGGNEQF
TRBV29-1	few	SALPGVGDTYGYT
TRBV27	-	ASRRAGPNTEAF
TRBV27	-	ASSLIGGDGYT
TRBV28	-	ASSLLGRGQYNEQF
TRBV27	-	ASSFLAAHEQF
TRBV5-1	-	ASSLEDRGYEQF
TRBV2	few	ASSQGPGQINSPLH
TRBV5-4	-	ASSGGSSTDTQY
TRBV5-7	-	ASSLADRLPYGYT
TRBV19	-	ASSILAGVAF
TRBV18	-	ASSRRTDRGANTGELF
TRBV6-1	once	ASSDTIGAYEQY
TRBV11-2	-	ASSLGRNTEAF
TRBV7-9	-	ASSLGLSQGGGHGYT
TRBV6-5	-	ASSPGLNTEAF
TRBV28	-	ASSLRTGVYT
TRBV6-1	-	ASSEASVRGSYGYT
TRBV18	once	ASSPGTDYEQY
TRBV7-2	-	ASRLTSGGGSSYEQY
TRBV10-3	-	AISVNRDHDTEAF
TRBV7-2	-	ASSFISELREAF
TRBV6-1	-	ASSEGVDKKTQY
TRBV5-8	-	ASSLGTALTYEQY
TRBV11-2	few	ASSLVGNYDYRPQH
TRBV5-8	-	ASEWAPGRDHSGNTIY
TRBV7-2	-	ASSPGPGTGGGEQF
TRBV7-9	-	ASSSKAGVGVSYEQY
TRBV7-2	-	ASSLEPRPYEQY
TRBV9	-	ASSVEGTGYGYT
TRBV6-4	-	ASSLTGDTEAF
TRBV28	-	ASSHSRGRYHEQY
TRBV5-1	-	ASSLVAGASEQF
TRBV5-1	-	ASSSDRVYNEQF
TRBV19	-	ASRGTGADTQY
TRBV18	-	ASSPLELAVTGEQF
TRBV5-1	-	ASSLGTSRIPNEQF
TRBV27	-	ASSFVEGGSGVYNEQF
TRBV6-4	few	ASSAQLAGGPDTQY
TRBV5-1	-	ASSLDGGETEAF
TRBV18	-	ASSPNGVGQGMGGYT
TRBV4-1	-	ASSQVVGVGQGASGELF
TRBV28	once	ASSLGTSGGASSGQY